The 22 T cell receptor beta chains in this list originate from one sample, sequenced in a study of vaccination effects on CD4 cells after COVID-19. Their antigens are not known. Profiled with immunoSEQ multiplex PCR; TCRdb holds only in-frame clones, not every one. This sample has about 46,000 clones; about four fifths occur once, and the top ten carry approximately 16%. Under the ViraFEST assay, PBMC were stimulated with viral peptide pools so that antigen-specific CD4+ T cells expanded. Sequencing was performed afterwards. The culture ran for 10 days before CD4+ T cells were isolated. Two-dose BNT162b2 or mRNA-1273 vaccination was given to participants. The starting material was CD4+ T cells from PBMCs cultured with HCoV-OC43 spike peptides, obtained after COVID-19 vaccination. Subset indicated: HCoV-OC43 spike overlapping peptide pool stimulation. The receptors were sampled from a human donor who received a COVID-19 vaccine.

The chain recombines TRBV2 with TRBJ2-3, with D perhaps matching TRBD2 (5 bases). This CDR3 spans 13 amino acids. The germline V gene encodes CDR1 SNHLY and CDR2 FYNNEI. Deletions cut 6 bases from V and 8 bases from J, with 15 bases between. CDR3 bases: TGTGCCAGCAGGACCCGGGGTGTCGGTACGCAGTATTTT. It translates to CASRTRGVGTQYF.

The V and J genes are TRBV4-1 and TRBJ1-1; 7 nucleotides agree with TRBD1. From germline, CDR1 is MGHRA and CDR2 YSYEKL. There are 15 residues in the CDR3. J lost 1 base, V lost 6 bases, and 8 bases had no gene match. CDR3 nucleotides: TGCGCCAGCAGACAACCAGGGGGACCGAACACTGAAGCTTTCTTT. Translation: CASRQPGGPNTEAFF.

V is TRBV5-1 and J is TRBJ2-1, with a tentative D call TRBD2 (5 bases). Germline-derived CDR1 and CDR2 are SGHRS and YFSETQ. This CDR3 has 13 residues. Trimming removed 2 bases from V and 5 bases from J, with 8 bases in between. CDR3 sequence: CASSFQRNNEQFF. The CDR3 DNA is TGCGCCAGCAGCTTCCAGCGGAACAATGAGCAGTTCTTC.

The chain has TRBV3-1 (or the pseudogene TRBV3-2) and TRBJ1-1; D is possibly TRBD1 (5 bases). Per the germline V gene, CDR1 is LGHDT and CDR2 is YNNKEL (reference sequence). The V gene lost 4 bases and the J gene lost 0 bases, with 15 bases spanning the gap. The CDR3 has 16 amino acids. CDR3 sequence reads: CASSLSGGRMNTEAFF. For the CDR3, the DNA is TGTGCCAGCAGCCTATCCGGGGGGAGGATGAACACTGAAGCTTTCTTT.

The chain recombines TRBV5-4 with TRBJ2-4; D gene uncertain. The length of the CDR3 is 12 residues. V gave up 4 bases and J gave up 7 bases, with 9 bases separating them. The germline gives CDR1 SGHNT, CDR2 YYREEE (reference sequence). CDR3 bases: TGTGCCAGCAGCGCTAAAGAGAACATTCAGTACTTC. Translated, it gives CASSAKENIQYF.

The chain recombines TRBV7-9 with TRBJ2-3, with 8 bases fitting TRBD1. V shed 1 base and J 2 bases; nucleotides not matched to a gene: 2. Germline CDR1 and CDR2: SEHNR and FQNEAQ (reference sequence). The CDR3 totals 15 residues. The CDR3 DNA follows: TGTGCCAGCAGCTTAGACAGGGGGGCCACAGATACGCAGTATTTT. It is translated as CASSLDRGATDTQYF.

V gene TRBV10-3 combines with J gene TRBJ1-1; TRBD1 matches 7 bases. V gave up 9 bases and J gave up 1 base; unmatched junction bases: 5. Germline CDR1 is ENHRY and CDR2 is SYGVKD. This CDR3 spans 13 amino acids. CDR3 protein: CAITGTENTEAFF. The DNA of the CDR3 is TGTGCCATTACCGGGACAGAGAACACTGAAGCTTTCTTT.

The rearrangement uses TRBV4-2 and TRBJ1-1; a possible D gene is TRBD1 (5 bases). CDR3 length equals 15 residues. Germline lookup yields CDR1 LGHNA and CDR2 YNFKEQ. V was shortened by 1 base and J by 5 bases, with 14 bases between the two germline ends. CDR3 nucleotides: TGTGCCAGCAGCCAAGTTGGGGGAAACGAGACTGAAGCTTTCTTT. It yields the protein CASSQVGGNETEAFF.

This clone was picked up a small number of times. V usage is TRBV30 and J usage is TRBJ1-2; D uncertain. CDR3 length equals 10 residues. CDR1 is GTSNPN, CDR2 SVGIG, per germline (reference sequence). Trimming removed 4 bases at V and 2 bases at J, with 2 bases between. CDR3 coding DNA: TGTGCCTGGAAAAACTATGGCTACACCTTC. The encoded protein is CAWKNYGYTF.

This chain uses TRBV7-8 with TRBJ2-3; possibly TRBD1 or TRBD2 for D (6 bases each). The CDR3 is made up of 14 amino acids. The ends were cut back, 1 base at V and 4 bases at J, with 9 bases in the middle. Germline CDR1 reads SGHVS; CDR2 reads FQNEAQ. Here the CDR3 DNA reads TGTGCCAGCAGCTTAGGGGGGGCGCCAGATACGCAGTATTTT. It yields the protein CASSLGGAPDTQYF.

This clone was seen a few times. The chain is built from TRBV6-5 and TRBJ1-1; TRBD1 might be the D (6 bases). The germline gives CDR1 MNHEY, CDR2 SVGAGI. V lost 1 base and J 3 bases, leaving 15 bases between the germline ends. CDR3 length: 16 residues. The CDR3 loop is CASSYFKGGLHTEAFF. The CDR3 nucleotides read TGTGCCAGCAGTTACTTTAAAGGGGGGCTCCACACTGAAGCTTTCTTT.

V gene TRBV3-1 (or the pseudogene TRBV3-2) combines with J gene TRBJ1-2; no firm D call. The germline V and J ends were trimmed by 2 bases and 2 bases, with 12 bases remaining between them. This CDR3 has 15 residues. Germline CDR1 is LGHDT and CDR2 is YNNKEL (reference sequence). This chain's CDR3 is CASSQLGQDNYGYTF. The CDR3 DNA reads TGTGCCAGCAGCCAACTCGGCCAGGACAACTATGGCTACACCTTC.

This clone was recorded once. V usage is TRBV11-2 and J usage is TRBJ2-2; 7 bases are shared with TRBD1. The J segment lost 4 bases and the V segment lost 5 bases, leaving 16 bases of the junction unmatched. Germline CDR1 SGHAT, CDR2 FQNNGV. The length of the CDR3 is 18 residues. The CDR3 sequence: CASSGKLRGSLSTGELFF. CDR3 in DNA: TGTGCCAGCAGCGGAAAACTCAGGGGGAGCCTTAGCACCGGGGAGCTGTTTTTT.

V and J are TRBV2 and TRBJ1-4; 9 nucleotides align to TRBD1. The junction had 6 bases not matched to a gene; V was cut back by 6 bases and J by 7 bases. The V gene's germline CDR1 is SNHLY and CDR2 FYNNEI. The CDR3 runs to 14 residues. In nucleotides, the CDR3 is TGTGCCAGCAGGGAAAGACAGGGGGGTGAAAAACTGTTTTTT. The encoded protein is CASRERQGGEKLFF.

The rearrangement joins TRBV28 to TRBJ1-2; 8 bases match TRBD1. This CDR3 is built from 14 residues. Looked up from germline, CDR1 is MDHEN and CDR2 is SYDVKM. The V gene end was trimmed by 7 bases and the J gene end by 5 bases; junction bases not matched to a gene: 9. CDR3 coding DNA: TGTGCCAGCACCATGGGACAGGCAAATTATGGCTACACCTTC. This codes for CASTMGQANYGYTF.

The J gene is TRBJ2-4, the V gene TRBV6-6; D is possibly TRBD1 or TRBD2 (6 bases each). The CDR3 runs to 18 residues. Trimming cost V 5 bases and J 1 base, with 21 bases left between them. Germline V gene lookup returns CDR1 MNHNY and CDR2 SVGAGI (reference sequence). The CDR3, as DNA: TGTGCCAGCAGTAGATCCGGGACTTCCCAGGGGGCCAAAAACATTCAGTACTTC. This translates into CASSRSGTSQGAKNIQYF.

The chain joins TRBV18 to TRBJ1-5; 9 bases are a match to TRBD1. Germline loops: CDR1 KGHSH, CDR2 LQKENI. After removal of 5 bases from V and 7 bases from J, the junction contained 6 bases not matched to a gene. There are 14 residues in the CDR3. The DNA for the CDR3 is TGTGCCAGCTCAGAACAGGGGGCCGGACAGCCCCAGCATTTT. It specifies CASSEQGAGQPQHF.

The gene calls are TRBV24-1 and TRBJ2-2; 8 nucleotides line up with TRBD2. Germline assignment: CDR1 KGHDR and CDR2 SFDVKD. This CDR3 is 17 amino acids long. After removal of 3 bases from V and 0 bases from J, the junction contained 5 bases not matched to a gene. CDR3 sequence reads: CATSDGGLAPNTGELFF. The CDR3 DNA follows: TGTGCCACCAGTGATGGAGGACTAGCTCCGAACACCGGGGAGCTGTTTTTT.

The chain combines TRBV7-9 with TRBJ2-7; 9 bases are shared with TRBD1. The trim removed 4 bases at V and 2 bases at J, leaving 3 bases unmatched. CDR3 length equals 14 residues. Germline-derived CDR1 and CDR2 are SEHNR and FQNEAQ (reference sequence). CDR3: CASSSGTGTYEQYF. The CDR3, as DNA: TGTGCCAGCAGCTCTGGGACAGGGACCTACGAGCAGTACTTC.

This sequence joins TRBV11-2 and TRBJ1-1; D is unclear. The V gene lost 4 bases and the J gene lost 5 bases, with 14 bases spanning the gap. The CDR3 runs to 14 residues. Germline CDR1 and CDR2: SGHAT and FQNNGV. Here the CDR3 DNA reads TGTGCCAGCAGCTCCGGCAGCCGAGGGACTGAAGCTTTCTTT. Translation gives CASSSGSRGTEAFF. The full variable domain, in which reference TRBV11-2 and TRBJ1-1 provide the parts outside the CDR3, is EAGVAQSPRYKIIEKRQSVAFWCNPISGHATLYWYQQILGQGPKLLIQFQNNGVVDDSQLPKDRFSAERLKGVDSTLKIQPAKLEDSAVYLCASSSGSRGTEAFFGQGTRLTVV.

This clone appeared a single time. V is TRBV18 and J is TRBJ2-1, with 9 nucleotides matching TRBD1. This CDR3 comprises 16 residues. V was clipped by 6 bases and J by 3 bases; unmatched bases: 9. Germline V lookup: CDR1 KGHSH, CDR2 LQKENI. This CDR3 reads CASSPRQGEYYNEQFF. The CDR3 region has the DNA TGTGCCAGCTCCCCCCGACAGGGGGAATACTACAATGAGCAGTTCTTC.

In the case of this clone: One end of the junction fails to match germline, which may point to a read error. This specimen includes other DNA sequences encoding the same CDR3. The chain carries TRBV6-5 and TRBJ1-5; D is perhaps TRBD1 (5 bases). The germline V gene has CDR1 MNHEY and CDR2 SVGAGI. The CDR3 sequence is 13 residues long. CDR3 nucleotide sequence: TGCGCCAGCTCCCTAGACAGAAATCAGCCCCAGCATTTT. Translation: CASSLDRNQPQHF.